This T cell receptor beta chain was obtained from a study of control samples from healthy donors and cancer patients. Germline assignment: CDR1 WNHNN and CDR2 SYGVQD (reference sequence). The CDR3 runs to 15 residues. The ends lost 8 bases at V and 3 bases at J; junction bases unmatched: 9. Sequencing used immunoSEQ multiplex PCR; TCRdb keeps in-frame clones, though not all of them. The sample includes over 200,000 clones, 82% of them seen just once. This chain uses TRBV10-1 with TRBJ2-5; 10 bases line up with TRBD1. What was sequenced was PBMCs. This receptor was taken from a woman aged 60-70 years with lung cancer. This chain's CDR3 is CASSSPGTGEETQYF. CDR3 bases: TGCGCCAGCTCCAGCCCCGGGACAGGGGAAGAGACCCAGTACTTC.